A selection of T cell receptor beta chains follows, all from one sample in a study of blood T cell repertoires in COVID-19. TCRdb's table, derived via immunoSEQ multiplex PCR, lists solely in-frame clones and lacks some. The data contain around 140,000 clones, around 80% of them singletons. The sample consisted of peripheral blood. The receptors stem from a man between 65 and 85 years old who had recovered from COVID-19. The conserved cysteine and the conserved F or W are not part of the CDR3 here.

CDR3: ASSLVKGDTEAF; V: TRBV5-1; J: TRBJ1-1
CDR3: ASSVDRANYGYT; V: TRBV2; J: TRBJ1-2
CDR3: ASSLGPLGEERDGYT; V: TRBV28; J: TRBJ1-2
CDR3: ASSPTPQGAGANVLT; V: TRBV9; J: TRBJ2-6
CDR3: ATSTGTDFWGSGELF; V: TRBV4-1; J: TRBJ2-2
CDR3: ASSLSGPLEDIQY; V: TRBV11-2; J: TRBJ2-4
CDR3: AWREGLIRGAS; V: TRBV30; J: TRBJ1-2
CDR3: ASSLGDGGGNQPQH; V: TRBV11-2; J: TRBJ1-5
CDR3: ASRADRSNTGELF; V: TRBV6-5; J: TRBJ2-2
CDR3: ARTSGMYNEQF; V: TRBV27; J: TRBJ2-1
CDR3: ASRNSGRFETQY; V: TRBV7-2; J: TRBJ2-5
CDR3: SAERSLGPEAF; V: TRBV29-1; J: TRBJ1-1
CDR3: ASSRGQFDEQY; V: TRBV11-2; J: TRBJ2-7
CDR3: ASSPIGYTDTQY; V: TRBV18; J: TRBJ2-3
CDR3: ASSPEASGRAYEQY; V: TRBV7-9; J: TRBJ2-7
CDR3: ASSYSGRGLTDTQY; V: TRBV6-5; J: TRBJ2-3
CDR3: ASSVGGGSAHEQY; V: TRBV9; J: TRBJ2-7
CDR3: ASSPGQYYEQY; V: TRBV11-2; J: TRBJ2-7
CDR3: ASSVETGGTEAF; V: TRBV9; J: TRBJ1-1
CDR3: SARLSKNIQY; V: TRBV29-1; J: TRBJ2-4
CDR3: ASSLFTSGRGHNEQF; V: TRBV5-1; J: TRBJ2-1
CDR3: ASSLYQGASNEQF; V: TRBV5-1; J: TRBJ2-1
CDR3: ASSYARTGMLGPT; V: TRBV6-5; J: TRBJ1-2
CDR3: AICRTGGPMNTEAF; V: TRBV10-3; J: TRBJ1-1
CDR3: ASRNPYTGQGAGETQY; V: TRBV6-4; J: TRBJ2-5
CDR3: ASSPDTGWGTEAF; V: TRBV7-2; J: TRBJ1-1
CDR3: AWRTGGRGDTQY; V: TRBV30; J: TRBJ2-3
CDR3: ASSLIAGAPGEQY; V: TRBV5-1; J: TRBJ2-7
CDR3: ASSFFGTGDTGELF; V: TRBV12-1; J: TRBJ2-2
CDR3: ASSWGQGLEKLF; V: TRBV6-5; J: TRBJ1-4
CDR3: ASSLNGRGNEQF; V: TRBV27; J: TRBJ2-1
CDR3: ASSPLSSVSYNEQF; V: TRBV14; J: TRBJ2-1
CDR3: ASSLAGYGNTIY; V: TRBV5-1; J: TRBJ1-3
CDR3: ASSSPISPLH; V: TRBV28; J: TRBJ1-6
CDR3: ASSGTGHIYEQY; V: TRBV6-2/TRBV6-3; J: TRBJ2-7
CDR3: ASSPDRENGELF; V: TRBV2; J: TRBJ2-2
CDR3: ASSPQGQGNQPQH; V: TRBV7-9; J: TRBJ1-5
CDR3: ASSLEDRGDNEQF; V: TRBV11-2; J: TRBJ2-1
CDR3: ASSRGTSGLKVSYNEQF; V: TRBV4-3; J: TRBJ2-1
CDR3: ATSRARDRGQREQF; V: TRBV15; J: TRBJ2-1
CDR3: ATGETELDTQY; V: TRBV25-1; J: TRBJ2-3
CDR3: ASSLSGGTYNEQF; V: TRBV7-2; J: TRBJ2-1
CDR3: ASGSQAGAGGELF; V: TRBV12-5; J: TRBJ2-2
CDR3: ASSPGTSGHEQF; V: TRBV27; J: TRBJ2-1
CDR3: ASRPRLADNEQF; V: TRBV3-1/TRBV3-2; J: TRBJ2-1
CDR3: ASSELTTGASTDTQY; V: TRBV25-1; J: TRBJ2-3
CDR3: ASMQGNPGELF; V: TRBV19; J: TRBJ2-2
CDR3: ASSFRDIKTIIYGYT; V: TRBV5-8; J: TRBJ1-2
CDR3: ASKRLAGVGETQY; V: TRBV3-1/TRBV3-2; J: TRBJ2-5
CDR3: ASSPLPRDWNTEAF; V: TRBV14; J: TRBJ1-1
CDR3: ASSLAQGSFTEAF; V: TRBV5-1; J: TRBJ1-1
CDR3: ASSSTGLGGELF; V: TRBV5-1; J: TRBJ2-2
CDR3: AWRSKNTEAF; V: TRBV30; J: TRBJ1-1
CDR3: ASSRQGSNQPQH; V: TRBV7-9; J: TRBJ1-5
CDR3: ASSLSGPTDTQY; V: TRBV5-1; J: TRBJ2-3
CDR3: ASSRRGPEKLF; V: TRBV5-6; J: TRBJ1-4
CDR3: ASSLAGPSDQPQH; V: TRBV5-1; J: TRBJ1-5
CDR3: ASSLRSYEQY; V: TRBV12-3/TRBV12-4; J: TRBJ2-7
CDR3: AWSLGGFYEQY; V: TRBV30; J: TRBJ2-7
CDR3: ASSWTGGYT; V: TRBV9; J: TRBJ1-2